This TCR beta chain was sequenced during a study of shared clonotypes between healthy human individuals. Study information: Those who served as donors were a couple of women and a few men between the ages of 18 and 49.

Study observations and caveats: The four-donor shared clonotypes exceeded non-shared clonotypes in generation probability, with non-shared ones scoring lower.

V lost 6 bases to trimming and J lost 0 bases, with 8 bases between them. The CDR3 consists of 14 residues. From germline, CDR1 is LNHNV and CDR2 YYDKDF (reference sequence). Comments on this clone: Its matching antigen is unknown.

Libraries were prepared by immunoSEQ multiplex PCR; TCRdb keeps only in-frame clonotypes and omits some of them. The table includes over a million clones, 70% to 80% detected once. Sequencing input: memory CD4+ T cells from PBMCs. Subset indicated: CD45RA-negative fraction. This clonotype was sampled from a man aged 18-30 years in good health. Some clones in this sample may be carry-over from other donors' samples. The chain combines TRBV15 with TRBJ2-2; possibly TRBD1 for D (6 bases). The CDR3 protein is CATRTGTNTGELFF. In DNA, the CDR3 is TGTGCCACCAGGACAGGTACGAACACCGGGGAGCTGTTTTTT.